This T cell receptor (beta chain) originates from a study of regulatory T cells in long-lasting Graves disease. In germline, CDR1 is GTSNPN, CDR2 SVGIG (reference sequence). The junction had 6 bases not matched to a gene; V was cut back by 2 bases and J by 10 bases. The CDR3 has 13 residues. The time point: newly diagnosed GD, antithyroid drugs for less than 3 months. RNA extracted from PBMCs served as the sequencing template. Sequencing libraries for TCR beta were prepared with iRepertoire HTBI primers and Arm-PCR of CDR3 regions. TCRdb re-called the multiplex PCR reads with MiXCR, one entry per CDR3 protein. The data contain roughly 510,000 distinct CDR3 sequences, 16% of them seen just once; the ten biggest clones take up 12%. This clonotype has at least ten counts. This sample also appeared in a second study, on T cells in Graves' hyperthyroidism and ophthalmopathy. That paper adds: Patients counted as stable if ophthalmopathy did not develop within 18 months.

Sequencing used peripheral blood mononuclear cells (PBMCs), obtained at new diagnosis, from a patient treated with antithyroid drugs. This chain joins TRBV30 and TRBJ2-1; 9 bases are shared with TRBD2. This TCR was recovered from a man younger than 35 with Graves disease. The CDR3 DNA follows: TGTGCCTGGAGTCTAGCGGGACCCAGGGAGCAGTTCTTC. Encoded protein: CAWSLAGPREQFF.